Below are 4 T cell receptor beta chains sequenced from a single sample in a study of shared clonotypes between healthy human individuals (dated by TCRdb to the early 2020s). Libraries came from the immunoSEQ multiplex PCR assay. What TCRdb holds here is the immuneACCESS table cut down to in-frame rearrangements. Part of the clones is not present; checked against another copy, under half of the missing clones reflect an unresolved V gene, and the others are unexplained. The sample table records 1.5 million to 1.9 million clones; around 98% of these occur just once. Together, the top ten hold approximately 0.44% of the sample. Sequencing used naive CD4+ T cells sorted from blood. The meaning of the sample's cell subset or site label: CD45RA+ positively selected. The receptors originated from a man aged 25-40 years in good health.

This chain uses TRBV27 with TRBJ1-2; D unresolved. CDR3 length equals 13 residues. Germline lookup yields CDR1 MNHEY and CDR2 SMNVEV (reference sequence). Trimming cost V 2 bases and J 8 bases, with 12 bases left between them. This chain's CDR3 is CASSLVPGDGYTF. CDR3 DNA sequence: TGTGCCAGCAGTTTAGTGCCAGGAGACGGCTACACCTTC.

The chain links TRBV28 to TRBJ2-7, with D possibly matching TRBD1 (6 bases). V lost 7 bases and J 2 bases, leaving 15 bases between the germline ends. This CDR3 is built from 14 residues. Germline CDR1 MDHEN, CDR2 SYDVKM. CDR3 protein: CASTTQGNPYEQYF. In DNA form, the CDR3 reads TGTGCCAGCACCACGCAGGGGAACCCCTACGAGCAGTACTTC.

The V gene is TRBV5-1, the J gene TRBJ2-5; TRBD1 aligns across 8 bases. Trimming at V came to 1 base and at J to 5 bases, leaving 4 bases not matched to a gene. The CDR3 length is 14 residues. CDR1 is SGHRS and CDR2 is YFSETQ in the germline V gene. The CDR3 bases are TGCGCCAGCAGCTTGCCAGGGGGCCAGGAGACCCAGTACTTC. Amino acids: CASSLPGGQETQYF.

The rearrangement uses TRBV5-4 and TRBJ1-5; D might be TRBD1 (6 bases). CDR3 length: 16 amino acids. V was clipped by 4 bases and J by 0 bases, with 14 bases between them. Germline values: CDR1 SGHNT, CDR2 YYREEE (reference sequence). CDR3 sequence: CASSPGGPYSNQPQHF. CDR3 coding DNA: TGTGCCAGCAGCCCGGGGGGGCCCTATAGCAATCAGCCCCAGCATTTT.